Detailed here is one T cell receptor beta chain. V lost 3 bases to trimming and J lost 6 bases, with 14 bases between them. The CDR3 is made up of 15 amino acids. Germline V lookup: CDR1 LGHDT, CDR2 YNNKEL (reference sequence). This sample was taken from a study of blood T cell repertoires in COVID-19. Only in-frame clones appear in the TCRdb table, and some are missing; sequencing was by immunoSEQ multiplex PCR. The table lists 180,000 or so clones, around 80% of them singletons, with over 9.5% in the top ten. The TCR originated in an elderly woman with COVID-19, enrolled during active disease. The chain combines TRBV3-1 (or the pseudogene TRBV3-2) with TRBJ2-2; D is possibly TRBD2 (5 bases). The specimen sequenced was peripheral blood. In nucleotides, the CDR3 is TGTGCCAGCAGCCACTACGCCTTAGCGTCCGGGGAGCTGTTTTTT. Amino acids: CASSHYALASGELFF.